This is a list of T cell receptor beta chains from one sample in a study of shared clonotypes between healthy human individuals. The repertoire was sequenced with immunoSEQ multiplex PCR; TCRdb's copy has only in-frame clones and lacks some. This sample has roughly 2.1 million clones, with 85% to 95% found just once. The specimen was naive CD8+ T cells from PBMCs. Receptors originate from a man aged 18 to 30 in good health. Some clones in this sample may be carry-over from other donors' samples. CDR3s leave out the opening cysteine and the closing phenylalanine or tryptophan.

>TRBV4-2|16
ASSQGLAGGPQYNEQF
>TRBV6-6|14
ASTTRLAGGEDTQY
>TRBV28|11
ASSWTSPETQY
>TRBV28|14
ASSFPTSGSDNEQF
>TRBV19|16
ASSINRWDSLRSDTQY
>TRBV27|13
ASSSQREGAYEQY
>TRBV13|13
ASSFPKQGSYEQY
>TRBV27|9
ASSKGIEQY
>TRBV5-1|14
ASSSPISGGSYEQY
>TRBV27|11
ASSLAVWETQY
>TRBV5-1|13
ASSLVGQGSYEQY
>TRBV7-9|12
ASSPDSFGQPQH
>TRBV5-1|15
ASSLAGLAGDHNEQF
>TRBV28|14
ASSLKRQGTVYEQY
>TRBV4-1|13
ASSQGTDRVYEQY
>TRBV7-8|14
ASSSSGTGRIDGYT
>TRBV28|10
ASSLDAGELF